A selection of T cell receptor beta chains follows, all from one sample in a study of shared clonotypes between healthy human individuals. Clones were sequenced by immunoSEQ multiplex PCR, and TCRdb holds only the in-frame ones, with some missing. There are about 1.1 million clones in the sample; around 77% occur only once, and roughly 0.9% lies in the top ten. The sample comprised memory CD4+ T cells from PBMCs. These TCRs come from a man between 18 and 29 years old in good health. Some clones in this sample may be carry-over from other donors' samples. Both conserved end residues are part of each CDR3. A D gene is named only where the DNA matches it firmly. The size entry is marked missing in some rows and otherwise reads once, few, many or a size class.

>TRBD2|TRBJ2-7|TRBV18|few
TGTGCCAGCTCACCAAGACTAGCGGGAGCTTCCGGGGAGCAGTACTTC
CASSPRLAGASGEQYF
>-|TRBJ1-4|TRBV5-1|-
TGCGCCAGCAGCCGTGGAGGTAATGAAAAACTGTTTTTT
CASSRGGNEKLFF
>-|TRBJ2-3|TRBV5-1|-
TGCGCCAGCAGCTTGGTCGTAAACACAGATACGCAGTATTTT
CASSLVVNTDTQYF
>-|TRBJ2-3|TRBV5-1|-
TGCGCCAGCAGCCCCTTAAACACAGATACGCAGTATTTT
CASSPLNTDTQYF
>TRBD2|TRBJ2-7|TRBV11-2|-
TGTGCCAGCAGCTTAGGACTAGCGGCCCTCTTCGAGCAGTACTTC
CASSLGLAALFEQYF
>TRBD2|TRBJ2-5|TRBV10-3|-
TGTGCCATCAGTGGACTAGCGGGAGTTGGTGAGATCCAGTACTTC
CAISGLAGVGEIQYF
>TRBD2|TRBJ2-2|TRBV7-3|-
TGTGCCAGCAGCTTTGCGGGAGCGGCCACCGGGGAGCTGTTTTTT
CASSFAGAATGELFF
>-|TRBJ2-1|TRBV27|-
TGTGCCAGCCCTCGAAATGACTCGGCCTACAATGAGCAGTTCTTC
CASPRNDSAYNEQFF
>TRBD2|TRBJ2-2|TRBV9|-
TGTGCCAGCAGCCAACTAGCGGGAGTTTCCGGGGAGCTGTTTTTT
CASSQLAGVSGELFF
>TRBD1|TRBJ2-2|TRBV11-3|-
TGTGCCAGCAGCTTCCAGGGGGCCGGGGAGCTGTTTTTT
CASSFQGAGELFF
>-|TRBJ2-2|TRBV11-3|-
TGTGCCAGCAGCTCTCACACCGGGGAGCTGTTTTTT
CASSSHTGELFF
>-|TRBJ1-3|TRBV28|-
TGTGCCAGCAGTTTTCGGGCCGGGGACGGGACCATATATTTT
CASSFRAGDGTIYF
>-|TRBJ2-7|TRBV15|few
TGTGCCACCAGCAGGGACTCCGGGACAACCTACGAGCAGTACTTC
CATSRDSGTTYEQYF
>-|TRBJ2-3|TRBV5-8|-
TGTGCCAGCAGCTTGTTGGGGTCGAGCGATACGCAGTATTTT
CASSLLGSSDTQYF
>-|TRBJ1-2|TRBV20-1|-
TGCAGTGCTATCCGGGGCTATGGCTACACCTTC
CSAIRGYGYTF
>-|TRBJ1-1|TRBV7-8|-
TGTGCCAGCAGCTACCAGGCTATGAACACTGAAGCTTTCTTT
CASSYQAMNTEAFF
>TRBD1|TRBJ1-2|TRBV4-2|-
TGTGCCAGCAGCCAAGCTGGGACAGGGGCCGGGAACTATGGCTACACCTTC
CASSQAGTGAGNYGYTF
>TRBD2|TRBJ2-1|TRBV5-1|once
TGCGCCAGCAGCGGGCTAGCGGGCTCCTACAATGAGCAGTTCTTC
CASSGLAGSYNEQFF
>-|TRBJ1-3|TRBV14|many
TGTGCCAGCAGCCGGGGAGTCAAGGACTCTGGAAACACCATATATTTT
CASSRGVKDSGNTIYF
>-|TRBJ1-2|TRBV7-2|-
TGTGCCAGCAGCGTTAGGGTGAACGGCTTGGATGGCTACACCTTC
CASSVRVNGLDGYTF
>TRBD1|TRBJ2-5|TRBV7-9|-
TGTGCCAGCAGCTTTTACAGGGGGGAGACCCAGTACTTC
CASSFYRGETQYF
>-|TRBJ1-2|TRBV28|-
TGTGCCAGCAGTTTAGGGGGGGCGAATGGCTACACCTTC
CASSLGGANGYTF
>TRBD2|TRBJ2-5|TRBV30|-
TGTGCCGGGGGGAGGGGCACAAAAGAGACCCAGTACTTC
CAGGRGTKETQYF
>-|TRBJ1-5|TRBV6-1|once
TGTGCCAGCAGCCGAGGTTTTAGCAATCAGCCCCAGCATTTT
CASSRGFSNQPQHF
>TRBD2|TRBJ2-5|TRBV6-1|-
TGTGCCAGCAGATCTGGGAGGGCCGGGGGAGAGACCCAGTACTTC
CASRSGRAGGETQYF
>-|TRBJ2-1|TRBV28|-
TGTGCCAGCAGTTTATGGCAGGGATCGAGTGAGCAGTTCTTC
CASSLWQGSSEQFF
>-|TRBJ2-1|TRBV29-1|few
TGCAGCGTTGAATCGGGACATGAGCAGTTCTTC
CSVESGHEQFF
>-|TRBJ1-1|TRBV30|-
TGTGCCTGGAGTAAGTATCGGAACACTGAAGCTTTCTTT
CAWSKYRNTEAFF
>-|TRBJ1-1|TRBV6-1|-
TGTGCCAGCATTATAAAAGCTTTCTTT
CASIIKAFF
>-|TRBJ1-2|TRBV5-4|-
TGTGCCAGCAGCTCTTACGGAGGGGCATATGGCTACACCTTC
CASSSYGGAYGYTF
>-|TRBJ2-1|TRBV19|-
TGTGCCAGTACCCCGGGCGCTTTAAGACGGCAGTTCTTC
CASTPGALRRQFF
>-|TRBJ1-5|TRBV7-9|-
TGTGCCAGCAATCCCACCGGGACGGGAAAGTATAGCAATCAGCCCCAGCATTTT
CASNPTGTGKYSNQPQHF
>TRBD2|TRBJ2-1|TRBV6-5|-
TGTGCCAGCAGTTACCGGGGGACTAGCGGGAGAGGAGAGCAGTTCTTC
CASSYRGTSGRGEQFF
>-|TRBJ2-5|TRBV5-4|-
TGTGCCAGCAGCTTGGACAGAGGCCAAGAGACCCAGTACTTC
CASSLDRGQETQYF
>-|TRBJ1-3|TRBV5-1|-
TGCGCCAGCAGCTCGACAGGTTTCTCTGGAAACACCATATATTTT
CASSSTGFSGNTIYF
>TRBD2|TRBJ2-3|TRBV9|-
TGTGCCAGCAGCGTAACGGGGGGAACCTGGAGCACAGATACGCAGTATTTT
CASSVTGGTWSTDTQYF
>TRBD2|TRBJ2-3|TRBV7-9|-
TGTGCCAGCAGCTTAGTTGGCGGGAGAGGCGATACGCAGTATTTT
CASSLVGGRGDTQYF
>TRBD2|TRBJ2-5|TRBV4-2|-
TGTGCCAGCAGCCAAGATCCTAGCGGGAGCCAAGAGACCCAGTACTTC
CASSQDPSGSQETQYF
>-|TRBJ2-3|TRBV28|-
TGTGCCAGCTACTCTAGCACAGATACGCAGTATTTT
CASYSSTDTQYF
>-|TRBJ1-2|TRBV7-2|-
TGTGCCAGCAGCTTAATCGGCTGGGTCTATGGCTACACCTTC
CASSLIGWVYGYTF
>-|TRBJ2-5|TRBV5-4|-
TGTGCCAGCAGCTCCCGGACAGCGTACCAAGAGACCCAGTACTTC
CASSSRTAYQETQYF
>-|TRBJ2-7|TRBV5-6|-
TGTGCCAGCAGCTCGGCTTTTCAGGTCTCCTACGAGCAGTACTTC
CASSSAFQVSYEQYF
>TRBD2|TRBJ2-1|TRBV4-2|many
TGTGCCAGCAGCCAAGATGTTGGCGGGAGAGGAAGCAATGAGCAGTTCTTC
CASSQDVGGRGSNEQFF
>-|TRBJ1-3|TRBV6-5|-
TGTGCCAGCAGCCCCACTGTTAGCTCTGGAAACACCATATATTTT
CASSPTVSSGNTIYF
>-|TRBJ2-3|TRBV5-6|-
TGTGCCAGCAGCTTAGGGATTGCTAGCACAGATACGCAGTATTTT
CASSLGIASTDTQYF
>TRBD1|TRBJ2-7|TRBV28|many
TGTGCCAGCAGTTCCCCGGGACAGGGCTCCTACGAGCAGTACTTC
CASSSPGQGSYEQYF
>-|TRBJ1-3|TRBV7-2|-
TGTGCCAGCAGCTCTGGACCAGGAAACACCATATATTTT
CASSSGPGNTIYF
>-|TRBJ1-6|TRBV5-6|once
TGTGCCAGCAGCTTGGGGGCAGGGCGTAATTCACCCCTCCACTTT
CASSLGAGRNSPLHF
>TRBD2|TRBJ2-7|TRBV7-6|-
TGTGCCAGCTCCAATAGAGGCCCCCTAGCGGGAGGGGGTCAGTACTTC
CASSNRGPLAGGGQYF
>-|TRBJ2-3|TRBV7-3|-
TGTGCCAGCAGCATGGGCACTAGCACAGATACGCAGTATTTT
CASSMGTSTDTQYF
>-|TRBJ2-2|TRBV29-1|-
TGCAGCGTTCGGACAACGAACACCGGGGAGCTGTTTTTT
CSVRTTNTGELFF
>TRBD2|TRBJ2-3|TRBV5-1|-
TGCGCCAGCAGCTTGGGGGCGGGAGGGCTCGATACGCAGTATTTT
CASSLGAGGLDTQYF